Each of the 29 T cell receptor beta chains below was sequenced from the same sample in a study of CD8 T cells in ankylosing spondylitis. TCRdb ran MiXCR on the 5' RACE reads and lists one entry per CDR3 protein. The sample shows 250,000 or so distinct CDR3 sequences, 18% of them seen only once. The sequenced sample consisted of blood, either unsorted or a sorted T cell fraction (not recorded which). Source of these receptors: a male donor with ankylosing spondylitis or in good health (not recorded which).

As DNA, the CDR3 is TGTGCCAGCAGCCCTACAGGGCCCAAAAACATTCAGTACTTC. This gives the protein CASSPTGPKNIQYF. The rearrangement links TRBV7-3 to TRBJ2-4, with D possibly matching TRBD1 (6 bases). Germline assignment: CDR1 SGHTA and CDR2 FQGTGA. Trimming took 5 bases from V and 2 from J, leaving 10 bases between them. The CDR3 consists of 14 residues.

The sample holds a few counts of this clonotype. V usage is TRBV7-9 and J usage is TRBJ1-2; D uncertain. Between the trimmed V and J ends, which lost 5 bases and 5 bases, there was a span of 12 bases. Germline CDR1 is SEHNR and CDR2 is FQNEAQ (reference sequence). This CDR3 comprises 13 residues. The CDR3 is CASSHEMRYGYTF. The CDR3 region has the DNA TGTGCCAGCAGCCACGAGATGAGATATGGCTACACCTTC.

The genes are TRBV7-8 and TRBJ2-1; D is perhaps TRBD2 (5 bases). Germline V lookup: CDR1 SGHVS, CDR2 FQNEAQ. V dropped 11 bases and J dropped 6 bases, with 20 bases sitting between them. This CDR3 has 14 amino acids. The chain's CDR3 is CAVGDLGVANEQFF. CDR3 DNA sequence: TGTGCCGTCGGGGATCTGGGAGTAGCCAATGAGCAGTTCTTC.

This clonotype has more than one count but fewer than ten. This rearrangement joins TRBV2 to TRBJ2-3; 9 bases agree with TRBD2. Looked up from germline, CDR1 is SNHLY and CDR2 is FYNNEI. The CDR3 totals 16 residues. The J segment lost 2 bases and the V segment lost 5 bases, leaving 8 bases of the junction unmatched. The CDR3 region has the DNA TGTGCCAGCAGTCCGGGGCTAGCGGGATCCACAGATACGCAGTATTTT. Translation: CASSPGLAGSTDTQYF.

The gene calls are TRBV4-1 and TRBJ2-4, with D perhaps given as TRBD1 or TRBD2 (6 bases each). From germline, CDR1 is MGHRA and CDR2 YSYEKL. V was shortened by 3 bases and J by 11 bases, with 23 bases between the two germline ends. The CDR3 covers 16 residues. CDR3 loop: CASSQETGLEGEVQYF. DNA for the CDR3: TGCGCCAGCAGCCAGGAAACAGGGTTGGAGGGTGAGGTTCAGTACTTC.

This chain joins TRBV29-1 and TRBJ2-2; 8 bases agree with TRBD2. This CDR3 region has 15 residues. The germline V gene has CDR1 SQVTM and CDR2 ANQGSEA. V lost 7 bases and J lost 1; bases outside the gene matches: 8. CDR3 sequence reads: CSAAGGRENTGELFF. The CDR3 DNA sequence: TGCAGCGCCGCGGGGGGACGGGAGAACACCGGGGAGCTGTTTTTT.

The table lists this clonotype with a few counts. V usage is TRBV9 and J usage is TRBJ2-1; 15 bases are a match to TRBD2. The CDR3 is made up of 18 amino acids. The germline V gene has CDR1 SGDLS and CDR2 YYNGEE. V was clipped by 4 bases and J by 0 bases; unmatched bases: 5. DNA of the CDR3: TGTGCCAGCAGCCCCGGGACTAGCGGGAGGAACTCCTACAATGAGCAGTTCTTC. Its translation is CASSPGTSGRNSYNEQFF.

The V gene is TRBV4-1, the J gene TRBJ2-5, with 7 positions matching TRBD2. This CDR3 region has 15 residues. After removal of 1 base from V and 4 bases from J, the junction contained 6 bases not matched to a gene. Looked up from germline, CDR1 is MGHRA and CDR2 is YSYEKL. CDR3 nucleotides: TGCGCCAGCAGCCAAGCGGTGGCTAGCGGAGAGACCCAGTACTTC. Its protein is CASSQAVASGETQYF.

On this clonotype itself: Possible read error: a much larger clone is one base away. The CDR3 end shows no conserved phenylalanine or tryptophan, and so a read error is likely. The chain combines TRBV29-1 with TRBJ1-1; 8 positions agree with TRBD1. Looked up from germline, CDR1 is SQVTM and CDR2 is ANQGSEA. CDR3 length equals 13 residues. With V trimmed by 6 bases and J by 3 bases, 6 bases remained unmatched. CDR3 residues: CSVGDRTDTEAFV. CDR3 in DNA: TGCAGCGTGGGGGACAGGACGGACACTGAAGCTTTCGTT.

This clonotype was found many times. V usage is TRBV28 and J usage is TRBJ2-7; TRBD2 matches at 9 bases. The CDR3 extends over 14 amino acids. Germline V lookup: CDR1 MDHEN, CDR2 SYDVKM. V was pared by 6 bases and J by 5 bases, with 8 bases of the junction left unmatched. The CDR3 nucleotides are TGTGCCAGCAGGGGACTAGCCTCTTGGGACGAGCAGTACTTC. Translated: CASRGLASWDEQYF.

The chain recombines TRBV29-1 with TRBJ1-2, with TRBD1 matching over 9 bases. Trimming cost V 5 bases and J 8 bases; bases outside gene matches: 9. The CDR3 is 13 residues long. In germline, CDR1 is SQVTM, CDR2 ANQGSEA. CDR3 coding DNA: TGCAGCGTTATTACCGGGACAGGGAGCGGCTACACCTTC. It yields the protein CSVITGTGSGYTF.

CDR3 bases: TGTGCCAGCAGCTTAGGGGGTTACGACAATGAGCAGTTCTTC. Translated, it gives CASSLGGYDNEQFF. This chain connects TRBV7-2 to TRBJ2-1; no definite D call. The CDR3 has 14 amino acids. Germline values: CDR1 SGHTA, CDR2 FQGNSA. Trimming removed 1 base from V and 5 bases from J, with 9 bases in between.

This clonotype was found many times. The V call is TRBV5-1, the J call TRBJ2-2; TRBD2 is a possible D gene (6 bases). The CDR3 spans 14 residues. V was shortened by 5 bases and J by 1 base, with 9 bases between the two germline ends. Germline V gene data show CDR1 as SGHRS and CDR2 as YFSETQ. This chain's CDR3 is CASSRGRNTGELFF. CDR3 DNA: TGCGCCAGCAGTCGGGGGAGGAACACCGGGGAGCTGTTTTTT.

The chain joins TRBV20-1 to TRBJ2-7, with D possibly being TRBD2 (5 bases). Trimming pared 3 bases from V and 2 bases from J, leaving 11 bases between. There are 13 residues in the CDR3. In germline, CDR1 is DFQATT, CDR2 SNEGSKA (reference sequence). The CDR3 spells CSASEGRAYEQYF. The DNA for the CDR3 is TGCAGTGCTAGTGAGGGCCGAGCCTACGAGCAGTACTTC.

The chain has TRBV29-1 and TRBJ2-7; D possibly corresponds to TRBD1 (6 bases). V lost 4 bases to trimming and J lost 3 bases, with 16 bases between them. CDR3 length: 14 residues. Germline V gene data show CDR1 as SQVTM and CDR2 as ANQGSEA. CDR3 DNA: TGCAGCGTTGTGGCATCCAGGGGAATCTACGAGCAGTACTTC. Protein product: CSVVASRGIYEQYF.

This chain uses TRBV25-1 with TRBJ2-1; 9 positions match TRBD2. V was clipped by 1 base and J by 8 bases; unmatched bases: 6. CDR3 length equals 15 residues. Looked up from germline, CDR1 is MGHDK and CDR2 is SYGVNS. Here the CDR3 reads CASSESSGRTYEQFF. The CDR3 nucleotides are TGTGCCAGCAGTGAATCGAGCGGGAGGACTTATGAGCAGTTCTTC. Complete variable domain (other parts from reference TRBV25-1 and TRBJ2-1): EADIYQTPRYLVIGTGKKITLECSQTMGHDKMYWYQQDPGMELHLIHYSYGVNSTEKGDLSSESTVSRIRTEHFPLTLESARPSHTSQYLCASSESSGRTYEQFFGPGTRLTVL.

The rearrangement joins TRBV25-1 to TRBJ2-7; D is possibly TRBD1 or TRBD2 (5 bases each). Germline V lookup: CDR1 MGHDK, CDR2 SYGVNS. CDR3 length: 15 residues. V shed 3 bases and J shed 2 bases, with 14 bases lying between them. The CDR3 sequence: CASSEGVVTAYEQYF. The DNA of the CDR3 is TGTGCCAGCAGTGAGGGGGTGGTGACCGCCTACGAGCAGTACTTC.

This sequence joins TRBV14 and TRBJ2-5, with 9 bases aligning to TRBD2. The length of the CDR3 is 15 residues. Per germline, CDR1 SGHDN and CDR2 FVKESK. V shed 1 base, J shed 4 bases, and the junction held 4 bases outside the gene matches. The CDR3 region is CASSQGALAGETQYF. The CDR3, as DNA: TGTGCCAGCAGCCAAGGGGCACTAGCGGGAGAGACCCAGTACTTC. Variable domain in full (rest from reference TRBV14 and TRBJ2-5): EAGVTQFPSHSVIEKGQTVTLRCDPISGHDNLYWYRRVMGKEIKFLLHFVKESKQDESGMPNNRFLAERTGGTYSTLKVQPAELEDSGVYFCASSQGALAGETQYFGPGTRLLVL.

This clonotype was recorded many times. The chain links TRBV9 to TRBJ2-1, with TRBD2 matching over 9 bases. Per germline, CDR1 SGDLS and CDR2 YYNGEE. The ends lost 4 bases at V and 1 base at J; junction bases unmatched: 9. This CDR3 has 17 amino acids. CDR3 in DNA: TGTGCCAGCAGCCTTTCCCTAGCGGGACCTTCCTACAATGAGCAGTTCTTC. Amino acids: CASSLSLAGPSYNEQFF. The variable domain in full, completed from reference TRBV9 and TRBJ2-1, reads DSGVTQTPKHLITATGQRVTLRCSPRSGDLSVYWYQQSLDQGLQFLIQYYNGEERAKGNILERFSAQQFPDLHSELNLSSLELGDSALYFCASSLSLAGPSYNEQFFGPGTRLTVL.

CDR3 nucleotide sequence: TGTGCCAGCAGTTACCCAGGGGGGGTTTACGAGCAGTACTTC. The encoded protein is CASSYPGGVYEQYF. The chain employs TRBV6-5 and TRBJ2-7; tentatively, D is TRBD1 or TRBD2 (7 bases each). CDR3 length equals 14 residues. Trimming removed 2 bases at V and 4 bases at J, with 12 bases between. CDR1 is MNHEY, CDR2 SVGAGI, per germline.

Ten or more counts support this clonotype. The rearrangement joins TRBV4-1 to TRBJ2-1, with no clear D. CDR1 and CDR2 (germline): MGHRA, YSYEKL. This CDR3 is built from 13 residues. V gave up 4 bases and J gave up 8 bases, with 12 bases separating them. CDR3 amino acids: CASSLPDEHEQFF. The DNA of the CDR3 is TGCGCCAGCAGCCTCCCCGACGAGCATGAGCAGTTCTTC.

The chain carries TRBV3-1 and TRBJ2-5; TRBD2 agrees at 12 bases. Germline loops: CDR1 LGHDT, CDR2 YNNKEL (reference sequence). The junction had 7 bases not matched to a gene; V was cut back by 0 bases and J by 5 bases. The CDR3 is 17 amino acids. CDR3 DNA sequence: TGTGCCAGCAGCCAAGATTATAGACTAGCGGGAGATGAGACCCAGTACTTC. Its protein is CASSQDYRLAGDETQYF.

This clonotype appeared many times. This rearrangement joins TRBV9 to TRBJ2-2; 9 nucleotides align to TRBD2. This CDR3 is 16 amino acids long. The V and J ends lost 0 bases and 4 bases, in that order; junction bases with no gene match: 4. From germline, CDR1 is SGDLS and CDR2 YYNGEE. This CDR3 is CASSVVSGSPTGELFF. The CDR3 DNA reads TGTGCCAGCAGCGTAGTTAGCGGGAGTCCCACCGGGGAGCTGTTTTTT.

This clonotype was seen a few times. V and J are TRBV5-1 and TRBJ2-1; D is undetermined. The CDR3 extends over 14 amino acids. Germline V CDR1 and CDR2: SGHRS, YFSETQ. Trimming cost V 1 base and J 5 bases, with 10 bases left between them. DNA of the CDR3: TGCGCCAGCAGCTTGAGCCCCCCCAACAATGAGCAGTTCTTC. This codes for CASSLSPPNNEQFF.

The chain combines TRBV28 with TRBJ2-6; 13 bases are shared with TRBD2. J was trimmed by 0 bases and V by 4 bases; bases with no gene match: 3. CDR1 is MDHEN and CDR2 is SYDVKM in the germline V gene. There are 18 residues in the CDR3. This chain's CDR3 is CASSSGTSGVSGANVLTF. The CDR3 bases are TGTGCCAGCAGTTCTGGGACTAGCGGGGTCTCTGGGGCCAACGTCCTGACTTTC.

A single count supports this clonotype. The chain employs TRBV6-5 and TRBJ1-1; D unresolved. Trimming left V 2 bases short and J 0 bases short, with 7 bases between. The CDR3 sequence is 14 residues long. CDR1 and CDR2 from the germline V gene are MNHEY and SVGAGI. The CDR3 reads CASSYGRLNTEAFF. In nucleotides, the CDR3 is TGTGCCAGCAGTTACGGACGGTTGAACACTGAAGCTTTCTTT.

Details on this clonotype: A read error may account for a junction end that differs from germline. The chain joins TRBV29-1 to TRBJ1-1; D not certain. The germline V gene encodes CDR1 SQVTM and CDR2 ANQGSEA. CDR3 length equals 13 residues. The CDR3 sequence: CSVDLGSHTEASF. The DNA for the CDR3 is TGCAGCGTTGATCTAGGTAGCCACACTGAAGCTTCCTTT.

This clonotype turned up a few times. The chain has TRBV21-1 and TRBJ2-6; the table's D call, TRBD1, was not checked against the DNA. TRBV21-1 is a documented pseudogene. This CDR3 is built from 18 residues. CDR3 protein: CASRSPSGTGPGANVLTF. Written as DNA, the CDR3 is TGTGCCAGCAGATCACCCTCCGGGACAGGGCCTGGGGCCAACGTCCTGACTTTC.

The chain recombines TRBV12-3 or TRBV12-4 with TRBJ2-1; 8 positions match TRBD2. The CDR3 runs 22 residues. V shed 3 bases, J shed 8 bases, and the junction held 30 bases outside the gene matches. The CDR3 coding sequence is TGTGCCAGCAGTTTTCTCGTCGTTAGTAAGGTCTTAGCGGGATATTGCCCCCATGAGCAGTTCTTC. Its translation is CASSFLVVSKVLAGYCPHEQFF.